These 6 T cell receptor beta chains came from one sample sequenced in a study of blood T cell repertoires in COVID-19. Method: immunoSEQ multiplex PCR; TCRdb's copy keeps in-frame clones and lacks some. Here the sample spans around 77,000 clones, 83% being singletons. Sequenced: peripheral blood. The receptors derive from a man aged 25-45 years with COVID-19, enrolled during active disease.

The CDR3 sequence is CASSLALGAANEKLFF. The CDR3 DNA sequence: TGCGCCAGCAGCTTGGCCTTAGGGGCGGCTAATGAAAAACTGTTTTTT. This sequence joins TRBV5-1 and TRBJ1-4; a possible D gene is TRBD1 (5 bases). There are 16 residues in the CDR3. V gave up 0 bases and J gave up 3 bases, with 12 bases separating them. Germline assignment: CDR1 SGHRS and CDR2 YFSETQ.

CDR3 region: CATSSSHRRSYEQYF. The CDR3 bases are TGTGCCACCAGTTCCTCCCACAGGAGATCCTACGAGCAGTACTTC. This chain connects TRBV24-1 to TRBJ2-7, with D possibly TRBD1 on 5 matching bases. V was pared by 6 bases and J by 1 base, with 15 bases between. Germline CDR1 and CDR2: KGHDR and SFDVKD. There are 15 residues in the CDR3.

V and J are TRBV28 and TRBJ1-5, with TRBD1 matching over 8 bases. Germline V gene data show CDR1 as MDHEN and CDR2 as SYDVKM. This CDR3 contains 14 residues. V trimming: 4 bases; J trimming: 3 bases; junction bases outside the gene matches: 2. The CDR3 region has the DNA TGTGCCAGCAGTTGGACAGGGTACAATCAGCCCCAGCATTTT. It codes for CASSWTGYNQPQHF.

The V and J genes are TRBV2 and TRBJ2-1, with 7 bases identical to TRBD1. CDR3 length: 15 residues. From germline, CDR1 is SNHLY and CDR2 FYNNEI. After removal of 8 bases from V and 3 bases from J, the junction contained 10 bases not matched to a gene. CDR3 DNA: TGTGCCAGCGAGCCCGGGGCAGGGGGCTACAATGAGCAGTTCTTC. Encoded protein: CASEPGAGGYNEQFF.

The chain recombines TRBV28 with TRBJ1-1, with 7 bases matching TRBD1. Germline V gives CDR1 MDHEN, CDR2 SYDVKM. The CDR3 consists of 18 residues. Unmatched junction bases numbered 19, after V lost 9 bases and J lost 0 bases. In nucleotides, the CDR3 is TGTGCCAGTCGAGGGGGCGTCCGAAGCTCTCTCATGAACACTGAAGCTTTCTTT. This translates into CASRGGVRSSLMNTEAFF.

This clone was detected once. The genes are TRBV28 and TRBJ1-2; D is unclear. Germline V CDR1 and CDR2: MDHEN, SYDVKM. Trimming took 1 base from V and 6 from J, leaving 9 bases between them. CDR3 length equals 13 residues. The CDR3 reads CASSLSGFNGYTF. CDR3 nucleotide sequence: TGTGCCAGCAGTTTATCGGGGTTCAATGGCTACACCTTC.